This record covers a single T cell receptor beta chain. Its specificity is unknown. Germline lookup yields CDR1 SGDLS and CDR2 YYNGEE. The CDR3 is 15 amino acids. V lost 0 bases to trimming and J lost 4 bases, with 13 bases between them. The PCR had 60 Vbeta and 13 Jbeta primers. Assay: immunoSEQ multiplex PCR; the TCRdb copy retains only in-frame clones and omits some. In the table there are 150,000 to 200,000 clones, 77% of which are singletons. This specimen comes from a study of cytomegalovirus exposure and HLA in healthy donors. Notes on the study in general: One later analysis reportedly identified an Asian-associated ancestry cluster that showed fewer N-insertions than the roughly 700-donor mean. Later analysis associated a missense DCLRE1C variant with TCR beta V- and J-gene trimming.

The clonotype comes from a man aged 18 to 30 in good health and CMV-seronegative. The chain employs TRBV9 and TRBJ2-5, with D unclear. Sequenced input: PBMCs. The DNA of the CDR3 is TGTGCCAGCAGCGTAGAAAGCGCAAGCGTAGAGACCCAGTACTTC. Protein: CASSVESASVETQYF.